A selection of T cell receptor beta chains follows, all from one sample in a study of blood T cell repertoires in COVID-19. This table comes from immunoSEQ multiplex PCR, and its TCRdb copy is limited to in-frame clones, with some not included. The profile shows hundreds of thousands of clones, more than 80% of them singletons. Sequencing input: PBMCs or T cells enriched from blood (not recorded which). The receptors shown here come from a man aged 45-60 years who had been exposed to COVID-19. Each CDR3 is given with its conserved first and last residue. D genes are given only for firm matches. Size is omitted from some rows. Given values are once, few, many or a class for expanded clones.

v_call: TRBV29-1
d_call: TRBD1
j_call: TRBJ2-7
clone_size: NA
cdr3_aa: CSVGSAGGDNEQYF
cdr3_nt: TGCAGCGTTGGCTCGGCAGGGGGAGACAACGAGCAGTACTTC

v_call: TRBV24-1
d_call: NA
j_call: TRBJ1-5
clone_size: NA
cdr3_aa: CATSDHTGNSNQPQHF
cdr3_nt: TGTGCCACCAGTGACCATACAGGGAATAGCAATCAGCCCCAGCATTTT

v_call: TRBV12-3/TRBV12-4
d_call: NA
j_call: TRBJ1-4
clone_size: NA
cdr3_aa: CASSAEGGEKLFF
cdr3_nt: TGTGCCAGCAGTGCCGAAGGGGGTGAAAAACTGTTTTTT

v_call: TRBV28
d_call: NA
j_call: TRBJ2-1
clone_size: NA
cdr3_aa: CASRGGPNEQFF
cdr3_nt: TGTGCCAGCAGAGGGGGTCCGAATGAGCAGTTCTTC

v_call: TRBV18
d_call: TRBD1
j_call: TRBJ1-2
clone_size: few
cdr3_aa: CASSPEQGLGYGYTF
cdr3_nt: TGTGCCAGCTCACCCGAACAGGGGTTGGGCTATGGCTACACCTTC

v_call: TRBV2
d_call: NA
j_call: TRBJ2-5
clone_size: NA
cdr3_aa: CASSESAGLRETQYF
cdr3_nt: TGTGCCAGCAGTGAAAGTGCTGGACTGAGAGAGACCCAGTACTTC

v_call: TRBV19
d_call: TRBD1
j_call: TRBJ1-5
clone_size: NA
cdr3_aa: CASLTGGELYSNQPQHF
cdr3_nt: TGTGCCAGCCTGACAGGGGGTGAACTCTATAGCAATCAGCCCCAGCATTTT

v_call: TRBV5-1
d_call: TRBD1
j_call: TRBJ1-1
clone_size: NA
cdr3_aa: CASSALGGENTEAFF
cdr3_nt: TGCGCCAGCAGCGCCCTAGGGGGCGAAAACACTGAAGCTTTCTTT

v_call: TRBV12-3/TRBV12-4
d_call: TRBD1
j_call: TRBJ2-1
clone_size: NA
cdr3_aa: CASRLQGANEQFF
cdr3_nt: TGTGCCAGCAGATTGCAGGGGGCGAATGAGCAGTTCTTC

v_call: TRBV18
d_call: TRBD1
j_call: TRBJ2-1
clone_size: NA
cdr3_aa: CASSPWTGGDNEQFF
cdr3_nt: TGTGCCAGCTCACCCTGGACAGGGGGTGACAATGAGCAGTTCTTC

v_call: TRBV2
d_call: TRBD1
j_call: TRBJ1-2
clone_size: NA
cdr3_aa: CASSHRQGIDGYTF
cdr3_nt: TGTGCCAGCAGTCACCGACAGGGGATCGATGGCTACACCTTC

v_call: TRBV5-1
d_call: TRBD2
j_call: TRBJ2-5
clone_size: NA
cdr3_aa: CASSPAGTRGETQYF
cdr3_nt: TGCGCCAGCAGCCCCGCCGGGACTAGGGGAGAGACCCAGTACTTC

v_call: TRBV18
d_call: TRBD1
j_call: TRBJ2-7
clone_size: NA
cdr3_aa: CASSPQGTGNYEQYF
cdr3_nt: TGTGCCAGCTCACCTCAAGGGACAGGGAACTACGAGCAGTACTTC

v_call: TRBV5-1
d_call: NA
j_call: TRBJ2-4
clone_size: once
cdr3_aa: CARTPTGGTAKNIQYF
cdr3_nt: TGCGCCAGAACTCCCACTGGCGGGACAGCCAAAAACATTCAGTACTTC

v_call: TRBV7-3
d_call: NA
j_call: TRBJ2-5
clone_size: NA
cdr3_aa: CASSSGLQETQYF
cdr3_nt: TGTGCCAGCAGCTCCGGGTTACAAGAGACCCAGTACTTC

v_call: TRBV28
d_call: NA
j_call: TRBJ2-1
clone_size: NA
cdr3_aa: CASSLAQTNEQFF
cdr3_nt: TGTGCCAGCAGTTTAGCGCAAACCAATGAGCAGTTCTTC

v_call: TRBV2
d_call: NA
j_call: TRBJ1-1
clone_size: NA
cdr3_aa: CASSRQVNTEAFF
cdr3_nt: TGTGCCAGCAGTCGACAGGTGAACACTGAAGCTTTCTTT